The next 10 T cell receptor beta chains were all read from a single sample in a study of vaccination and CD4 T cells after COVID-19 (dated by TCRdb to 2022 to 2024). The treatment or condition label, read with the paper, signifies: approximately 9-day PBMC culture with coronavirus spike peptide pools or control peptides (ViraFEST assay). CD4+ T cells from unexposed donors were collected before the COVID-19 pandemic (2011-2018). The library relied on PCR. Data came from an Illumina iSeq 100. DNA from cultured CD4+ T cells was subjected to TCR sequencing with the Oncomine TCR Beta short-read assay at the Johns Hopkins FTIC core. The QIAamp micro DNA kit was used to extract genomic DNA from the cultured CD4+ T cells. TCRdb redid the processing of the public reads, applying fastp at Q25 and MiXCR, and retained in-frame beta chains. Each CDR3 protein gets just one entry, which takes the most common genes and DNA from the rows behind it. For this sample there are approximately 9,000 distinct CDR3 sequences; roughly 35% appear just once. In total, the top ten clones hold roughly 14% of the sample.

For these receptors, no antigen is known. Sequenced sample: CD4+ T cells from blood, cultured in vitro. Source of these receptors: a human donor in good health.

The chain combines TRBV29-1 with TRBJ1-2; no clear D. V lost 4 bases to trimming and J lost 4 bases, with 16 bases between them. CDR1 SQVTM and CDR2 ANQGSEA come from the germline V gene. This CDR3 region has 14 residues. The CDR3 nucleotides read TGCAGCGTTGCCGCGGCGTCGGTTAGCTATGGCTACACCTTC. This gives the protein CSVAAASVSYGYTF.

The CDR3: CASSIGTTNYGYTF. The DNA of the CDR3 is TGTGCCAGTAGTATAGGGACAACTAACTATGGCTACACCTTC. The rearrangement joins TRBV19 to TRBJ1-2, with a tentative D call TRBD1 (5 bases). V lost 1 base to trimming and J lost 0 bases, with 6 bases between them. This CDR3 has 14 amino acids. Germline CDR1 is LNHDA and CDR2 is SQIVND (reference sequence). Full variable domain (rest looked up from reference TRBV19 and TRBJ1-2): DGGITQSPKYLFRKEGQNVTLSCEQNLNHDAMYWYRQDPGQGLRLIYYSQIVNDFQKGDIAEGYSVSREKKESFPLTVTSAQKNPTAFYLCASSIGTTNYGYTFGSGTRLTVV.

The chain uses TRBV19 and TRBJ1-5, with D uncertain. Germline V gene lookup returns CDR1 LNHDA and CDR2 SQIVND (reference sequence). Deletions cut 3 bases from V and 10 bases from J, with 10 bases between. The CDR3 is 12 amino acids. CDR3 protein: CASSIMVEPQHF. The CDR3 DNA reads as TGTGCCAGTAGTATTATGGTTGAACCCCAGCATTTT. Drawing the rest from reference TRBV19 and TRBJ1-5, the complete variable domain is DGGITQSPKYLFRKEGQNVTLSCEQNLNHDAMYWYRQDPGQGLRLIYYSQIVNDFQKGDIAEGYSVSREKKESFPLTVTSAQKNPTAFYLCASSIMVEPQHFGDGTRLSIL.

The CDR3 protein is CASSLVGIYQPQHF. Written as DNA, the CDR3 is TGTGCCAGCAGTTTGGTAGGAATATATCAGCCCCAGCATTTT. The chain has TRBV27 and TRBJ1-5; D not resolved. Trimming stripped 3 bases from V and 5 bases from J, with 11 bases between. CDR1 MNHEY and CDR2 SMNVEV come from the germline V gene (reference sequence). The CDR3 sequence is 14 residues long.

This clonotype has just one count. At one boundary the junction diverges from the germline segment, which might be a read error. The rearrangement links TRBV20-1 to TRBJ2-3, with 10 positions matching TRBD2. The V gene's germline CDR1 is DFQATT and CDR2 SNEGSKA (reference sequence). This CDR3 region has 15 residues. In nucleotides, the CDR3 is TGCAGTCCTAGCGGGAGAGCTCGGGGCACAGATACGCAGTATTTT. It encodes CSPSGRARGTDTQYF.

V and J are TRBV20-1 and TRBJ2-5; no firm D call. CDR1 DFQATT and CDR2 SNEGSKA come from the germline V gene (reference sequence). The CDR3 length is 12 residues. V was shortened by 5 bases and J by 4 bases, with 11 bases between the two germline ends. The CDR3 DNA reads TGCAGTGCTCTAAGGCTTTCAGAGACCCAGTACTTC. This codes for CSALRLSETQYF.

The chain's CDR3 is CASSEGGTGADTQYF. The CDR3 region has the DNA TGTGCCAGCAGTGAAGGGGGGACAGGGGCAGATACGCAGTATTTT. This chain joins TRBV6-1 and TRBJ2-3; 10 nucleotides match TRBD1. The germline V gene has CDR1 MNHNS and CDR2 SASEGT. This CDR3 has 15 residues. V lost 1 base and J lost 4; bases outside the gene matches: 2.

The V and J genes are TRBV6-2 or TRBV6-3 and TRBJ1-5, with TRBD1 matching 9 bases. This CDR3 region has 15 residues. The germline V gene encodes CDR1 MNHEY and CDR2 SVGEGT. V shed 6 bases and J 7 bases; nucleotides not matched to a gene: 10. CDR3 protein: CASREQGARIQPQHF. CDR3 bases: TGTGCCAGCAGAGAACAGGGGGCGCGAATCCAGCCCCAGCATTTT.

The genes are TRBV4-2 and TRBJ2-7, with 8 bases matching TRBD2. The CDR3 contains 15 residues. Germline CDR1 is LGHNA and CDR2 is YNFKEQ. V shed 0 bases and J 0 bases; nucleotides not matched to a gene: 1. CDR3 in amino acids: CASSQESGSSYEQYF. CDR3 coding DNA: TGTGCCAGCAGCCAAGAGAGCGGGAGCTCCTACGAGCAGTACTTC.

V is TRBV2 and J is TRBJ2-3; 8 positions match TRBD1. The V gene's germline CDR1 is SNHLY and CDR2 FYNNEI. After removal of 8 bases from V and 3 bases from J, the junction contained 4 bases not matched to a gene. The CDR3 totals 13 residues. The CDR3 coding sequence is TGTGCCAGCGGATACAGGGGGACAGATACGCAGTATTTT. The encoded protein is CASGYRGTDTQYF.